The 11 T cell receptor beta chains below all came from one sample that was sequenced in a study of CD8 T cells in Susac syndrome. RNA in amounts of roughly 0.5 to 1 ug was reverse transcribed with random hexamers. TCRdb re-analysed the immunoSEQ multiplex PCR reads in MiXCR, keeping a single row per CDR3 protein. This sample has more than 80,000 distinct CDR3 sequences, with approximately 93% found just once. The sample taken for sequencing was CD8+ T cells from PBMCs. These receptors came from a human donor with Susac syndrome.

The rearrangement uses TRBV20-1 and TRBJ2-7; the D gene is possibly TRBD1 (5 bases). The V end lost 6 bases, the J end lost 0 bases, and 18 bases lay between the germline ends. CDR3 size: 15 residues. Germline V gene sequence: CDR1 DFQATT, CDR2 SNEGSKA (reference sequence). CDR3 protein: CSAVRSDISSYEQYF. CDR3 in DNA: TGCAGTGCCGTACGTTCGGACATAAGCTCCTACGAGCAGTACTTC.

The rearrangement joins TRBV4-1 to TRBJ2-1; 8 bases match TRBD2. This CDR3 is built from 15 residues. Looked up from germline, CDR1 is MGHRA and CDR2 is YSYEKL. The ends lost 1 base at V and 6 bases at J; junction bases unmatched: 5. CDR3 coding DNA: TGCGCCAGCAGCCAAGCTTCTAGCGGGTTCAATGAGCAGTTCTTC. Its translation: CASSQASSGFNEQFF.

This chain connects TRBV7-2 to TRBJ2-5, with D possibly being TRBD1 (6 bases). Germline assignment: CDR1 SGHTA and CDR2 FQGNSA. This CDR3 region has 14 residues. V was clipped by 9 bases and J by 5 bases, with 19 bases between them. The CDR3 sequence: CASEKRGSGETQYF. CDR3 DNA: TGTGCCAGTGAGAAGAGGGGGAGTGGCGAGACCCAGTACTTC.

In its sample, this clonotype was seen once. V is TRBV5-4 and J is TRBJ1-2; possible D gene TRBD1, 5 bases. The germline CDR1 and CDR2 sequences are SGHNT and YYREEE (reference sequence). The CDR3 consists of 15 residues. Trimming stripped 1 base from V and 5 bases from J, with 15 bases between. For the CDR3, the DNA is TGTGCCAGCAGCTTGCCCGGGGACCGAATTTATGGCTACACCTTC. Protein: CASSLPGDRIYGYTF.

DNA of the CDR3: TGCAGCGTTGACCCAAGAGAGGATATTCTCAATGAGCAGTTCTTC. As protein: CSVDPREDILNEQFF. This chain joins TRBV29-1 and TRBJ2-1, with D hard to call. Trimming left V 3 bases short and J 6 bases short, with 18 bases between. In germline, CDR1 is SQVTM, CDR2 ANQGSEA. The CDR3 runs to 15 residues.

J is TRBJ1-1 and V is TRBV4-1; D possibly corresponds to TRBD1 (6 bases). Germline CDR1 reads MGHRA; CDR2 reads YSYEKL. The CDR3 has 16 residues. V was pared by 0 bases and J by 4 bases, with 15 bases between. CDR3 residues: CASSQDLGLGGTEAFF. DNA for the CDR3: TGCGCCAGCAGCCAAGATTTGGGCTTAGGGGGCACTGAAGCTTTCTTT.

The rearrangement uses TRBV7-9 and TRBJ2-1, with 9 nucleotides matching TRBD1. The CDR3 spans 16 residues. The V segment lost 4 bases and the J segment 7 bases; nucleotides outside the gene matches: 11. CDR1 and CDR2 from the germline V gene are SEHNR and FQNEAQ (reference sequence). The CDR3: CASSSRDRDALNEQFF. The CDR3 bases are TGTGCCAGCAGCTCCAGGGACAGGGACGCCCTAAATGAGCAGTTCTTC.

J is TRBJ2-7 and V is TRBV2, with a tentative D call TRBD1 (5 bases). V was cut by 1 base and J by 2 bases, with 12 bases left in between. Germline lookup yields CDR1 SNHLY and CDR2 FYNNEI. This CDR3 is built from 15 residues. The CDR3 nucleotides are TGTGCCAGCAGTGAAGGGACACCCCGGGCCTACGAGCAGTACTTC. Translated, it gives CASSEGTPRAYEQYF.

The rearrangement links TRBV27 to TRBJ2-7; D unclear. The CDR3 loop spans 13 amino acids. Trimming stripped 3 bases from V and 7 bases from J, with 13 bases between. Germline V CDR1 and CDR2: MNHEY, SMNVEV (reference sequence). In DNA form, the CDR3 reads TGTGCCAGCAGTTTCTCTCTGGGATATGAGCAGTACTTC. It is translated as CASSFSLGYEQYF.

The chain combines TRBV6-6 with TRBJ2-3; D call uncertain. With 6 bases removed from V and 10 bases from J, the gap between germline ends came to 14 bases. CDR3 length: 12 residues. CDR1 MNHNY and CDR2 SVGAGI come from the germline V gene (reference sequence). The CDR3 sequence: CASRPAQPAQYF. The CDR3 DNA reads TGTGCCAGCAGACCCGCACAGCCGGCGCAGTATTTT.

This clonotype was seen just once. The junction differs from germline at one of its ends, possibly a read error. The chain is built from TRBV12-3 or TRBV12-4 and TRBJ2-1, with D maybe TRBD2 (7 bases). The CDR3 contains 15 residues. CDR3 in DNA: TGTGCCACCAGGGGTCTCGGGGGGAATTACAATGAGCAGCTCTTC. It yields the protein CATRGLGGNYNEQLF.